This T cell receptor (beta chain) is from a study of early T cells in non-severe SARS-CoV-2 infection. The overall study: RNA in bulk from unsorted whole blood was sequenced, and chains were unpaired. Whole-study findings and limits: Matching results from VDJdb favored anti-spike CD8 responses, leaving private and CD4 specificities undetected.

In its sample, this clonotype is medium-sized. Its antigen is undetermined. Trimming took 6 bases from V and 6 from J, leaving 18 bases between them. From germline, CDR1 is MRHNA and CDR2 SNTAGT. CDR3 length: 15 residues. Unique molecular identifier tags were affixed to discrete cDNA molecules. One entry per CDR3 protein, called by TCRdb with MiXCR from the 5' RACE reads. There are approximately 9,100 distinct CDR3 sequences in the sample; about 5% occur only once, and around a tenth lies in the top ten. The sequenced sample was whole blood. The source of this sequence is an adult who was a healthcare worker with PCR-confirmed SARS-CoV-2 infection or an uninfected control (not recorded which). This rearrangement joins TRBV6-4 to TRBJ2-4, with TRBD2 as a possible D gene (6 bases). CDR3 nucleotide sequence: TGTGCCAGCAGCCCCCAGGGACTTGGGGGAAACATTCAGTACTTC. It is translated as CASSPQGLGGNIQYF.